This T cell receptor beta chain derives from a study of T cell responses to AZD1222 COVID-19 vaccine. Study summary: Second-dose intervals of approximately 4 or approximately 12 weeks were pooled.

Study-wide results and caveats: Nearly half of unique spike-specific TCRs reportedly avoided B.1.351 and B.1.1.7 mutated regions. Possibly, clonal diversity was underestimated; donors were largely white British and included more females.

In this sample, this clone turned up a few times. Its antigen is not known. This CDR3 spans 12 amino acids. The V end was cut by 5 bases, the J end by 5 bases, with 10 bases between. From germline, CDR1 is MNHEY and CDR2 SMNVEV (reference sequence). The assay was immunoSEQ multiplex PCR, and TCRdb's table has in-frame clones only and misses some. The data show over 70,000 clones, with around 84% seen just once and just over 20% held by the top ten. V usage is TRBV27 and J usage is TRBJ2-7; maybe TRBD2 (5 bases). The starting material was peripheral blood, obtained on day 0 of AZD1222 vaccination. This receptor was identified in an adult in good health. The CDR3: CASSSGTHEQYF. CDR3 DNA: TGTGCCAGCAGTAGCGGAACTCACGAGCAGTACTTC.